This paragraph covers one TCR beta chain sequence. Its antigen is not known. V lost 4 bases and J lost 7; bases outside the gene matches: 2. The CDR3 has 12 amino acids. Germline-derived CDR1 and CDR2 are SGHRS and YFSETQ. The data derive from a study of T cells after yellow fever vaccination. On the study more broadly: Preparing low-cell-number fractions relied on SMART-Seq v4 Ultra Low Input. Study outcomes and limitations: The CD4 compartment and the CD8 compartment contained a small share of clonotypes in common. At approximately 96% for CD4 and approximately 88% for CD8, most primary-vaccination clones showed up again after the booster. Highly abundant clonotypes carried over from the bulk population could end up in FACS-sorted repertoires as contaminants.

TCRdb reprocessed the 5' RACE reads with MiXCR, giving one entry per CDR3 protein. Of a few hundred thousand distinct CDR3 sequences listed, roughly 9% were seen once; the top ten hold about 3.7%. The sequenced sample was CD4+ T cells sorted from PBMCs, obtained 5 days after the yellow fever booster vaccination. The chain employs TRBV5-1 and TRBJ2-1, with 7 bases matching TRBD2. This TCR derives from a man between 18 and 35 years old who received the YFV17D yellow fever vaccine. The CDR3 loop reads CASSMGGNEQFF. DNA for the CDR3: TGCGCCAGCAGCATGGGGGGGAATGAGCAGTTCTTC.